This T cell receptor (beta chain) derives from a study of OX40 agonist ivuxolimab in advanced cancers. Only in-frame clones appear in the TCRdb table, and some are missing; sequencing was by immunoSEQ multiplex PCR. This table has tens of thousands of clones, under 85% appearing once. The CDR3 runs to 13 residues. J gave up 2 bases and V 4 bases, and 2 bases lay outside the gene matches. Germline CDR1 reads SNHLY; CDR2 reads FYNNEI. In this sample, this clone turned up a few times. This chain uses TRBV2 with TRBJ2-7, with TRBD1 matching over 7 bases. This sample comprised CD4+ or CD8+ T cells sorted from blood, obtained in a trial of the OX40 agonist ivuxolimab. This receptor was obtained from an adult with an advanced solid tumor such as melanoma, head and neck, liver or kidney cancer. The CDR3 loop is CASSAQGAYEQYF. The CDR3 nucleotides are TGTGCCAGCAGTGCGCAGGGGGCCTACGAGCAGTACTTC.